This T cell receptor beta chain was recovered during a study of cytomegalovirus exposure and HLA in healthy donors. General study points: Subsequent analysis showed first-cohort TCR clusters tending to co-occur in about 110 validation repertoires. Many donors shared some public TCRs, even though most TCR sequences were rare.

The germline V gene encodes CDR1 SEHNR and CDR2 FQNEAQ (reference sequence). This CDR3 comprises 12 residues. The ends were cut back, 2 bases at V and 5 bases at J, with 4 bases in the middle. On this clone itself: The antigen remains unidentified.

Repertoires were generated with immunoSEQ multiplex PCR, while TCRdb's copy carries only in-frame clones and drops some. Here the sample spans approximately 300,000 clones, 70% to 90% being singletons. Specimen: PBMCs. The chain couples TRBV7-9 to TRBJ2-1; no definite D call. This TCR derives from a woman aged 18-30 years in good health and CMV-seronegative. CDR3 residues: CASSLSDNEQFF. CDR3 sequence (DNA): TGTGCCAGCAGCTTATCGGACAATGAGCAGTTCTTC.